These 18 T cell receptor beta chains were all obtained from the same sample, sequenced in a study of blood T cell repertoires in COVID-19. Sequencing used immunoSEQ multiplex PCR; TCRdb keeps in-frame clones, though not all of them. The sample holds 150,000 or so clones, about three quarters seen once. The specimen sequenced was PBMCs or T cells enriched from blood (not recorded which). The receptors here all came from a woman aged 50 to 65 who had recovered from COVID-19.

V gene TRBV29-1 combines with J gene TRBJ1-1; TRBD1 might be the D (5 bases). The CDR3 is made up of 12 amino acids. V lost 3 bases to trimming and J lost 10 bases, with 15 bases between them. CDR1 SQVTM and CDR2 ANQGSEA come from the germline V gene. The CDR3 sequence is CSVDRARGGAFF. In DNA form, the CDR3 reads TGCAGCGTTGACAGGGCAAGGGGTGGAGCTTTCTTT.

This rearrangement joins TRBV10-3 to TRBJ1-5; 9 nucleotides align to TRBD1. Germline V CDR1 and CDR2: ENHRY, SYGVKD. CDR3 length: 13 residues. Losses at the gene ends were 10 bases for V and 7 bases for J; bases not matched to a gene: 8. The CDR3 sequence is CASRTGVGQPQHF. CDR3 coding DNA: TGTGCCAGTAGGACAGGGGTCGGCCAGCCCCAGCATTTT.

J is TRBJ2-7 and V is TRBV5-5, with D possibly matching TRBD2 (6 bases). V lost 5 bases and J 7 bases, leaving 22 bases between the germline ends. The CDR3 sequence is 15 residues long. Per germline, CDR1 SGHKS and CDR2 YYEKEE (reference sequence). The CDR3 bases are TGTGCCAGCAGTTATAGACCGGGAGCAGACTTGGAGCAGTACTTC. This sequence encodes CASSYRPGADLEQYF. The variable domain in full, completed from reference TRBV5-5 and TRBJ2-7, reads DAGVTQSPTHLIKTRGQQVTLRCSPISGHKSVSWYQQVLGQGPQFIFQYYEKEERGRGNFPDRFSARQFPNYSSELNVNALLLGDSALYLCASSYRPGADLEQYFGPGTRLTVT.

The chain links TRBV5-1 to TRBJ2-7; D gene ambiguous. Germline V CDR1 and CDR2: SGHRS, YFSETQ. This CDR3 has 13 residues. Trimming took 0 bases from V and 4 from J, leaving 8 bases between them. The CDR3 protein is CASSLGVRYEQYF. CDR3 DNA: TGCGCCAGCAGCTTGGGGGTGCGGTACGAGCAGTACTTC.

The genes are TRBV3-1 (or the pseudogene TRBV3-2) and TRBJ2-4; 8 bases are shared with TRBD2. J gave up 8 bases and V 4 bases, and 16 bases lay outside the gene matches. Germline V lookup: CDR1 LGHDT, CDR2 YNNKEL (reference sequence). The CDR3 contains 17 residues. Here the CDR3 reads CASSPTEAGGALDIQYF. The DNA for the CDR3 is TGTGCCAGCAGCCCGACGGAGGCCGGGGGGGCGTTGGACATTCAGTACTTC.

The rearrangement joins TRBV3-1 (or the pseudogene TRBV3-2) to TRBJ2-5, with D perhaps matching TRBD2 (7 bases). The V end lost 3 bases, the J end lost 5 bases, and 16 bases lay between the germline ends. Germline assignment: CDR1 LGHDT and CDR2 YNNKEL (reference sequence). CDR3 size: 15 residues. This CDR3 is CASSHRTSGGETQYF. For the CDR3, the DNA is TGTGCCAGCAGCCACAGAACATCGGGGGGCGAGACCCAGTACTTC.

This chain uses TRBV2 with TRBJ2-2, with TRBD1 identical over 8 bases. In germline, CDR1 is SNHLY, CDR2 FYNNEI. Trimming took 9 bases from V and 4 from J; bases not matched to a gene: 7. There are 14 residues in the CDR3. The CDR3 region is CARSRTGPTGELFF. CDR3 bases: TGTGCCAGATCGCGGACAGGGCCCACCGGGGAGCTGTTTTTT. The entire variable domain, with the rest obtained from reference TRBV2 and TRBJ2-2, is as follows: EPEVTQTPSHQVTQMGQEVILRCVPISNHLYFYWYRQILGQKVEFLVSFYNNEISEKSEIFDDQFSVERPDGSNFTLKIRSTKLEDSAMYFCARSRTGPTGELFFGEGSRLTVL.

This sequence joins TRBV18 and TRBJ2-7; D is perhaps TRBD2 (7 bases). The CDR3 loop spans 15 amino acids. Germline V gene sequence: CDR1 KGHSH, CDR2 LQKENI. V lost 2 bases and J 5 bases, leaving 16 bases between the germline ends. CDR3 residues: CASSPRGGASNEQYF. In DNA form, the CDR3 reads TGTGCCAGCTCACCAAGGGGGGGGGCGAGCAACGAGCAGTACTTC.

The chain has TRBV7-6 and TRBJ2-5, with D possibly TRBD2 on 7 matching bases. The V end lost 0 bases, the J end lost 1 base, and 12 bases lay between the germline ends. This CDR3 comprises 16 residues. Germline loops: CDR1 SGHVS, CDR2 FNYEAQ. CDR3 bases: TGTGCCAGCAGCTTAGCGGGAGGGGGGGGCCAAGAGACCCAGTACTTC. Its translation is CASSLAGGGGQETQYF.

The chain has TRBV7-9 and TRBJ1-4; 8 positions match TRBD1. CDR3 length: 15 residues. In germline, CDR1 is SEHNR, CDR2 FQNEAQ (reference sequence). The J segment lost 7 bases and the V segment lost 4 bases, leaving 8 bases of the junction unmatched. DNA of the CDR3: TGTGCCAGCAGCTCGGACAGGGAAGGTGGTGAAAAACTGTTTTTT. Protein: CASSSDREGGEKLFF.

The genes are TRBV13 and TRBJ1-2, with TRBD1 matching over 10 bases. The germline V gene has CDR1 PRHDT and CDR2 FYEKMQ (reference sequence). Trimming cost V 5 bases and J 5 bases; bases outside gene matches: 5. This CDR3 has 14 residues. This CDR3 reads CASSATGQGYGYTF. In DNA form, the CDR3 reads TGTGCCAGCAGCGCAACGGGACAGGGGTATGGCTACACCTTC.

The V call is TRBV19, the J call TRBJ1-2; 9 positions match TRBD1. Looked up from germline, CDR1 is LNHDA and CDR2 is SQIVND (reference sequence). The V and J ends lost 7 bases and 7 bases, in that order; junction bases with no gene match: 7. The CDR3 totals 13 residues. The CDR3 protein is CASTRDRVGGYTF. CDR3 bases: TGTGCCAGTACTCGGGACAGGGTTGGTGGCTACACCTTC. Full variable domain (rest looked up from reference TRBV19 and TRBJ1-2): DGGITQSPKYLFRKEGQNVTLSCEQNLNHDAMYWYRQDPGQGLRLIYYSQIVNDFQKGDIAEGYSVSREKKESFPLTVTSAQKNPTAFYLCASTRDRVGGYTFGSGTRLTVV.

The chain employs TRBV20-1 and TRBJ1-5, with TRBD1 matching over 7 bases. CDR1 and CDR2 (germline): DFQATT, SNEGSKA (reference sequence). Trimming cost V 3 bases and J 6 bases; bases outside gene matches: 11. The CDR3 length is 15 residues. The CDR3 sequence: CSASAGQAWGQPQHF. In DNA form, the CDR3 reads TGCAGTGCTAGTGCTGGACAGGCCTGGGGTCAGCCCCAGCATTTT.

The gene calls are TRBV19 and TRBJ1-5; TRBD1 agrees at 7 bases. V was pared by 10 bases and J by 0 bases, with 15 bases of the junction left unmatched. Germline CDR1 LNHDA, CDR2 SQIVND (reference sequence). The CDR3 runs 17 residues. The CDR3 DNA follows: TGTGCCACAGATTCCAGGGGGACCTTCCATAGCAATCAGCCCCAGCATTTT. Its translation is CATDSRGTFHSNQPQHF.

V and J are TRBV2 and TRBJ1-2, with a possible D match to TRBD1 (6 bases). Germline values: CDR1 SNHLY, CDR2 FYNNEI. V lost 0 bases, J lost 4 bases, and 9 bases lay in between. CDR3 length: 14 residues. The CDR3: CASSEAGASYGYTF. DNA of the CDR3: TGTGCCAGCAGTGAAGCGGGGGCGAGCTATGGCTACACCTTC.

The chain joins TRBV2 to TRBJ2-3; 12 bases fit TRBD2. The CDR3 covers 18 residues. Germline V gene sequence: CDR1 SNHLY, CDR2 FYNNEI. Trimming at V came to 5 bases and at J to 3 bases, leaving 12 bases not matched to a gene. This CDR3 is CASSPSRTSGIPTDTQYF. Written as DNA, the CDR3 is TGTGCCAGCAGTCCCTCGCGGACTAGCGGGATCCCTACAGATACGCAGTATTTT.

The chain combines TRBV7-8 with TRBJ1-1, with a possible D match to TRBD1 (6 bases). The CDR3 length is 15 residues. Germline V lookup: CDR1 SGHVS, CDR2 FQNEAQ. V lost 4 bases and J 1 base, leaving 13 bases between the germline ends. The CDR3, as DNA: TGTGCCAGCAGCTCACAGACAGGATCGAACACTGAAGCTTTCTTT. It specifies CASSSQTGSNTEAFF.

This chain uses TRBV10-3 with TRBJ2-7; D is unclear. Trimming took off 2 bases at V and 0 bases at J, with 11 bases between the two ends. The CDR3 is 15 amino acids. Germline CDR1 is ENHRY and CDR2 is SYGVKD. The CDR3 DNA follows: TGTGCCATCAGTGAGATGCAGGCGATCTCCTACGAGCAGTACTTC. Its translation: CAISEMQAISYEQYF.